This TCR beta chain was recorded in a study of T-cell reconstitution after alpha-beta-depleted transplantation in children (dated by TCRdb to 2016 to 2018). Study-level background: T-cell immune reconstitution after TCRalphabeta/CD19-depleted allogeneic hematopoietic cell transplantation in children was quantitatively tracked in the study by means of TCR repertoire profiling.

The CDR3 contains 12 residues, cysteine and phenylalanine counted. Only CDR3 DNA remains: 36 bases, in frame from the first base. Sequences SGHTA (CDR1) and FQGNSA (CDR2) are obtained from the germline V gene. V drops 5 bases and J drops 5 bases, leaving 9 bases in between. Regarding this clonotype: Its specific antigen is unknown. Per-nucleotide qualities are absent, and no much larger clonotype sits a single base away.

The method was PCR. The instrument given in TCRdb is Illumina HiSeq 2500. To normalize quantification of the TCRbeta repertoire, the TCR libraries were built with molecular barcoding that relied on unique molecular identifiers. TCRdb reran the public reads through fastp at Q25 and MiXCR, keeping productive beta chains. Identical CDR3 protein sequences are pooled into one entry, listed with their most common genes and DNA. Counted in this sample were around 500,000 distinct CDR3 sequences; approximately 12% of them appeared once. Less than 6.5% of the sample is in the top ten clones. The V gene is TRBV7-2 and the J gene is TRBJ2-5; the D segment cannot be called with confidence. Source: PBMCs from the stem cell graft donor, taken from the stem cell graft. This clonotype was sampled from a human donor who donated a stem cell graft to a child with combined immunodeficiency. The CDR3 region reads CASSPQAETQYF. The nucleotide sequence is TGTGCCAGCAGCCCCCAGGCGGAGACCCAGTACTTC.